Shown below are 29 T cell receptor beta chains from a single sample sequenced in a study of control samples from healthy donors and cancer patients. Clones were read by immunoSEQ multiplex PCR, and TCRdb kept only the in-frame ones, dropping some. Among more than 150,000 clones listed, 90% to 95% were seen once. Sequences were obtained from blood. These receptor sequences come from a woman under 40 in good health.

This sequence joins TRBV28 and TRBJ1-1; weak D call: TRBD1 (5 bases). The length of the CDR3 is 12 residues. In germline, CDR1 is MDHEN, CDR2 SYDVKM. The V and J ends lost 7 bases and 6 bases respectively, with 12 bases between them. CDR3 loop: CASTKGEPEAFF. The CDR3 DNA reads TGTGCCAGCACTAAAGGGGAGCCTGAAGCTTTCTTT.

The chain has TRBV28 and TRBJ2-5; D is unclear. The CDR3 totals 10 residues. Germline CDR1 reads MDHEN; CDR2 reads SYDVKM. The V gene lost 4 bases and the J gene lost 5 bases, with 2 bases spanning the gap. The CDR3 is CASSSETQYF. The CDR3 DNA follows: TGTGCCAGCAGTTCTGAGACCCAGTACTTC.

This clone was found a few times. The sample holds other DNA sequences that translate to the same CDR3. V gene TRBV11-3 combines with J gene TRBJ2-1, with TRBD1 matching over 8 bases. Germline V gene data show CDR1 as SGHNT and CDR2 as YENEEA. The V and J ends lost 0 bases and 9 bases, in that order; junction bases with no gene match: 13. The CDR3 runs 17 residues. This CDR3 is CASSLDVLGQGSPEQFF. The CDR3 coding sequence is TGTGCCAGCAGCTTAGACGTCCTTGGACAGGGAAGCCCTGAGCAGTTCTTC.

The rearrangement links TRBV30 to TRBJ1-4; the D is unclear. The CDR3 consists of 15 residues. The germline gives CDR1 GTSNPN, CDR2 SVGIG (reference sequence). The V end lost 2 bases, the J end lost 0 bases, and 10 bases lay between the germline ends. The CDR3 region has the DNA TGTGCCTGGAGTCCGGGCCTTGCAACTAATGAAAAACTGTTTTTT. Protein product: CAWSPGLATNEKLFF.

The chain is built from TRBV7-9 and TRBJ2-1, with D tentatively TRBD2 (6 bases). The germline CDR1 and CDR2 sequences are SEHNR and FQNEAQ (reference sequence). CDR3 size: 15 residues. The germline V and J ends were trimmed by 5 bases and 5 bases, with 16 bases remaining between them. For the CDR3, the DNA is TGTGCCAGCAGCCCCTATAGCGGTGAGAACAATGAGCAGTTCTTC. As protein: CASSPYSGENNEQFF.

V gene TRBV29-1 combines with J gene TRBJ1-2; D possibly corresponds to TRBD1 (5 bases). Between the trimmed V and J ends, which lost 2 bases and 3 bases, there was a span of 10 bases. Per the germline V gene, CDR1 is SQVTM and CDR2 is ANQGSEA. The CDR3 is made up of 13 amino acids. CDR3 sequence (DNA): TGCAGCGTTGAAAGGCAGGGTTACTATGGCTACACCTTC. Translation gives CSVERQGYYGYTF.

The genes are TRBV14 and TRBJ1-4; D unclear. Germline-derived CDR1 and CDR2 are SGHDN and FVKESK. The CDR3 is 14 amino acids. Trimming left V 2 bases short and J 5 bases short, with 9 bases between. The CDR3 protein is CASSQSPLNEKLFF. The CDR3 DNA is TGTGCCAGCAGCCAAAGTCCTTTAAATGAAAAACTGTTTTTT.

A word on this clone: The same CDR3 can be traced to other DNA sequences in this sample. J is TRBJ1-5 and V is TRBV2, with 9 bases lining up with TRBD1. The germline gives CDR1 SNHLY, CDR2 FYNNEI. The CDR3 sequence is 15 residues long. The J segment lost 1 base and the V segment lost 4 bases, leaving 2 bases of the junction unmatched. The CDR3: CASSGDRVSNQPQHF. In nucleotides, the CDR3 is TGTGCCAGCAGTGGGGACAGGGTGAGCAATCAGCCCCAGCATTTT.

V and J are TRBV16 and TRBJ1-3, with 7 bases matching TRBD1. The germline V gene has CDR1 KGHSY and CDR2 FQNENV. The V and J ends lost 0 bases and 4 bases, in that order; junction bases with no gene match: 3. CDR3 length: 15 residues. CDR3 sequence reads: CASSQSRTGGNTIYF. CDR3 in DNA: TGTGCCAGCAGCCAATCCAGGACAGGAGGAAACACCATATATTTT. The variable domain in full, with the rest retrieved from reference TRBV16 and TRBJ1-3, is GEEVAQTPKHLVRGEGQKAKLYCAPIKGHSYVFWYQQVLKNEFKFLISFQNENVFDETGMPKERFSAKCLPNSPCSLEIQATKLEDSAVYFCASSQSRTGGNTIYFGEGSWLTVV.

Here the CDR3 reads CATSTDRHPYEQYF. The CDR3 nucleotides read TGTGCCACCTCAACCGATAGACACCCCTACGAGCAGTACTTC. The chain combines TRBV6-5 with TRBJ2-7; D gene unclear. Trimming took 10 bases from V and 2 from J, leaving 18 bases between them. There are 14 residues in the CDR3. Germline CDR1 and CDR2: MNHEY and SVGAGI.

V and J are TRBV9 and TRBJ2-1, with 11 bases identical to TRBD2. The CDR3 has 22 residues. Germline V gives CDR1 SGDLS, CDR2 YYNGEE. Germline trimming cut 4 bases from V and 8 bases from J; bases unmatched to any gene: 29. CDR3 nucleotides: TGTGCCAGCAGCATCCATTGGGGCGGGACACGGGGCGGTAGCGGGAGGGCCGATGAGCAGTTCTTC. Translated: CASSIHWGGTRGGSGRADEQFF.

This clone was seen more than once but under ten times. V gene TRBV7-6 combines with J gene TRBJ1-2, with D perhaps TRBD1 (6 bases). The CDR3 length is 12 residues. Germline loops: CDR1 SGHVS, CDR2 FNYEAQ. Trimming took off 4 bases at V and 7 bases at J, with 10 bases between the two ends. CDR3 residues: CASSSYRAGYTF. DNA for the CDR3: TGTGCCAGCAGCTCCTACAGGGCTGGCTACACCTTC. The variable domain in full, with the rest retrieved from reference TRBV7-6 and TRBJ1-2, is GAGVSQSPRYKVTKRGQDVALRCDPISGHVSLYWYRQALGQGPEFLTYFNYEAQQDKSGLPNDRFSAERPEGSISTLTIQRTEQRDSAMYRCASSSYRAGYTFGSGTRLTVV.

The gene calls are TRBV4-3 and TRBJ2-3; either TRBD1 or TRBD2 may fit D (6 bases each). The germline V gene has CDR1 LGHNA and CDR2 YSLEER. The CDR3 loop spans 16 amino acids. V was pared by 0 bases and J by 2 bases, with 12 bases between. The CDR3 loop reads CASSQESGASTDTQYF. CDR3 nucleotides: TGCGCCAGCAGCCAAGAATCGGGGGCCTCCACAGATACGCAGTATTTT.

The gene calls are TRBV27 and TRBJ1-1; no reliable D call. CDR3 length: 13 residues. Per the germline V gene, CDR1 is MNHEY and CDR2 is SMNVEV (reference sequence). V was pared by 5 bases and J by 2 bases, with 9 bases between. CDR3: CASSLDVNTEAFF. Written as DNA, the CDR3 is TGTGCCAGCAGTCTAGATGTTAACACTGAAGCTTTCTTT.

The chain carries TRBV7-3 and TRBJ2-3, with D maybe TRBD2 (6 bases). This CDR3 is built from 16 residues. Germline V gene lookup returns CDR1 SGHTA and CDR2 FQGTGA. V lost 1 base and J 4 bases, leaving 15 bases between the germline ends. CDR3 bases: TGTGCCAGCAGCTTAAGTGGCGGGGCGTTTTCAGATACGCAGTATTTT. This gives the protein CASSLSGGAFSDTQYF.

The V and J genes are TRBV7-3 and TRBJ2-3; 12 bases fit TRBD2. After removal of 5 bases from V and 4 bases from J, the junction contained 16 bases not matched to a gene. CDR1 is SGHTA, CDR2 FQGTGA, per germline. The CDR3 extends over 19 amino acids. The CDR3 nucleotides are TGTGCCAGCAGCAGATACGCAGATCTAGCGGGAGGGCCTTCAGATACGCAGTATTTT. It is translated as CASSRYADLAGGPSDTQYF.

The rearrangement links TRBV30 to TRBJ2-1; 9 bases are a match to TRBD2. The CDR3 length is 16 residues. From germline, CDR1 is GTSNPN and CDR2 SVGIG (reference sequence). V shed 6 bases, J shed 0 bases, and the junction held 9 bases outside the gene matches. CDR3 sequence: CACTLLAGLSYNEQFF. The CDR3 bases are TGTGCCTGTACACTACTAGCGGGTCTCTCCTACAATGAGCAGTTCTTC.

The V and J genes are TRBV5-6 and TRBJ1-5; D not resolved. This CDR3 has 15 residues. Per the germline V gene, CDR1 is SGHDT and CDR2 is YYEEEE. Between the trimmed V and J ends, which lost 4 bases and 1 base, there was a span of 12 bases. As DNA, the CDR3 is TGTGCCAGCAGCCTGAGCCCAGTCAGCAATCAGCCCCAGCATTTT. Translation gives CASSLSPVSNQPQHF.

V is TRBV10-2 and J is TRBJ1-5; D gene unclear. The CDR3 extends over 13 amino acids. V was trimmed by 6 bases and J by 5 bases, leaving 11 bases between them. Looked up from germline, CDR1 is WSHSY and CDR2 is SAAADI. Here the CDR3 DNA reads TGCGCCAGCAGCGCCCTCGGGTATCAGCCCCAGCATTTT. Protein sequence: CASSALGYQPQHF.

The CDR3 region is CASSFNRGAGELFF. Here the CDR3 DNA reads TGTGCCAGCAGCTTCAACAGGGGAGCCGGGGAGCTGTTTTTT. The chain employs TRBV11-2 and TRBJ2-2; 7 nucleotides align to TRBD1. CDR1 is SGHAT and CDR2 is FQNNGV in the germline V gene. The CDR3 consists of 14 residues. The J segment lost 6 bases and the V segment lost 3 bases, leaving 4 bases of the junction unmatched.

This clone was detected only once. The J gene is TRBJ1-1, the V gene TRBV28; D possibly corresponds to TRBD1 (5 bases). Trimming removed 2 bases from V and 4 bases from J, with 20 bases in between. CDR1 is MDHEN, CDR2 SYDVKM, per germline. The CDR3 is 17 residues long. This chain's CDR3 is CASSLRIRYGGGTEAFF. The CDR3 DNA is TGTGCCAGCAGTTTACGGATTCGCTACGGCGGGGGCACTGAAGCTTTCTTT.

DNA for the CDR3: TGTGCCACCAGTGAACGGGGACAGCAAGAGACCCAGTACTTC. Amino acid sequence: CATSERGQQETQYF. The V call is TRBV24-1, the J call TRBJ2-5; 7 bases are a match to TRBD1. V was pared by 4 bases and J by 2 bases, with 3 bases of the junction left unmatched. Germline V lookup: CDR1 KGHDR, CDR2 SFDVKD. CDR3 size: 14 residues.

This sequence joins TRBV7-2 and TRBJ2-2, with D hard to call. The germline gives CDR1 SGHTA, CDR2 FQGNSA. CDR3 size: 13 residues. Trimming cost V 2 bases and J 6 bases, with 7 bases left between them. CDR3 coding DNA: TGTGCCAGCAGCTTAAACCACCCCGGGGAGCTGTTTTTT. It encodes CASSLNHPGELFF.

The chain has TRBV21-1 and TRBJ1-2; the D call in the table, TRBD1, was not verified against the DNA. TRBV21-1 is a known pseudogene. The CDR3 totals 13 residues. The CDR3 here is CASYRGRSYGYTF. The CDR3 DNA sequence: TGTGCCAGTTACAGGGGAAGGAGCTATGGCTACACCTTC.

CDR3 protein: CASSASGHSTDTQYF. The CDR3 DNA sequence: TGTGCCAGCAGCGCCAGCGGGCATAGCACAGATACGCAGTATTTT. The chain is built from TRBV7-9 and TRBJ2-3; D might be TRBD2 (6 bases). The V gene's germline CDR1 is SEHNR and CDR2 FQNEAQ (reference sequence). V was trimmed by 5 bases and J by 0 bases, leaving 12 bases between them. This CDR3 spans 15 amino acids.

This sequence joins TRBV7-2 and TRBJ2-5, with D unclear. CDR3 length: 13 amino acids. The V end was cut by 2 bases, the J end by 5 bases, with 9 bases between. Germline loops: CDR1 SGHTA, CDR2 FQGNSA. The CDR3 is CASSLYLGETQYF. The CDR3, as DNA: TGTGCCAGCAGCTTATATTTGGGGGAGACCCAGTACTTC. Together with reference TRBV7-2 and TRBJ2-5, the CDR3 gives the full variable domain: GAGVSQSPSNKVTEKGKDVELRCDPISGHTALYWYRQSLGQGLEFLIYFQGNSAPDKSGLPSDRFSAERTGGSVSTLTIQRTQQEDSAVYLCASSLYLGETQYFGPGTRLLVL.

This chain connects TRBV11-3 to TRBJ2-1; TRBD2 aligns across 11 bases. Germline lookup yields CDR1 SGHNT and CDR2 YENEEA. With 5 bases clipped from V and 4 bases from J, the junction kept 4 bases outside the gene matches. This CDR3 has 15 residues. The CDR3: CASSRTSGLYNEQFF. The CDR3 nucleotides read TGTGCCAGCAGCCGGACTAGCGGGCTTTACAATGAGCAGTTCTTC.

CDR3 sequence: CAVTGLIPDEQFF. CDR3 coding DNA: TGTGCCGTCACGGGACTCATACCCGATGAGCAGTTCTTC. The chain joins TRBV2 to TRBJ2-1, with a tentative D call TRBD2 (6 bases). V lost 11 bases and J 8 bases, leaving 19 bases between the germline ends. The CDR3 sequence is 13 residues long. CDR1 and CDR2 (germline): SNHLY, FYNNEI.

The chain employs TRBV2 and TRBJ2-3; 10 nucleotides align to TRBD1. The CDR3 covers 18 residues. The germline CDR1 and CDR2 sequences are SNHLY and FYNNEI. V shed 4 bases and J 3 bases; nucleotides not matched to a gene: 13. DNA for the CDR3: TGTGCCAGCAGTGGAGTCGTCGCGGGACAGGGGTTTACAGATACGCAGTATTTT. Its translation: CASSGVVAGQGFTDTQYF.